A selection of T cell receptor beta chains follows, all from one sample in a study of CD8+ T cells in alopecia areata. Clones were read by immunoSEQ multiplex PCR, and TCRdb kept only the in-frame ones, dropping some. The sample yields several thousand clones, approximately 50% seen once. This sample comprised skin, obtained at week 0. Receptors originate from a human donor with alopecia areata. CDR3s include the opening cysteine and the closing phenylalanine or tryptophan. A D gene is named only where the DNA matches it firmly. Clone sizes are given selectively: once, few, many, or a class where the clone is expanded.

size	V	D	J	CDR3	DNA
medium-sized	TRBV11-2	NA	TRBJ2-4	CASSSGRQQGYENIQYF	TGTGCCAGCAGCTCGGGAAGACAGCAGGGGTATGAAAACATTCAGTACTTC
NA	TRBV19	TRBD1	TRBJ1-2	CASSPGQGGYGYTF	TGTGCCAGTTCACCGGGACAGGGGGGCTATGGCTACACCTTC
NA	TRBV7-2	TRBD2	TRBJ2-1	CASSLSLAVLNEQFF	TGTGCCAGCAGCTTGAGTCTAGCGGTTTTAAATGAGCAGTTCTTC
NA	TRBV28	NA	TRBJ1-1	CASRRNTEAFF	TGTGCCAGCAGACGGAACACTGAAGCTTTCTTT
NA	TRBV2	TRBD2	TRBJ2-5	CASSDEGLAAETQYF	TGTGCCAGCAGTGATGAGGGACTAGCGGCGGAGACCCAGTACTTC
few	TRBV5-6	NA	TRBJ1-2	CASSFPTDNYGYTF	TGTGCCAGCAGCTTTCCTACAGACAACTATGGCTACACCTTC
NA	TRBV29-1	TRBD2	TRBJ2-3	CSVEFASGRTDTQYF	TGCAGCGTTGAGTTTGCTAGCGGGAGGACAGATACGCAGTATTTT
NA	TRBV7-2	NA	TRBJ2-1	CASSLNAGQHDEQFF	TGTGCCAGCAGCCTCAATGCCGGACAGCACGATGAGCAGTTCTTC
once	TRBV19	NA	TRBJ1-1	CASSMNGNTEAFF	TGTGCCAGTAGTATGAACGGTAACACTGAAGCTTTCTTT
NA	TRBV5-1	NA	TRBJ1-5	CARWYSGQPQHF	TGCGCCAGATGGTACTCGGGGCAGCCCCAGCATTTT
few	TRBV6-5	TRBD2	TRBJ2-1	CASSPTGLAEQFF	TGTGCCAGCAGTCCTACTGGACTAGCGGAGCAGTTCTTC
large	TRBV29-1	NA	TRBJ2-7	CSVGGESAEQYF	TGCAGCGTTGGCGGGGAGTCAGCCGAGCAGTACTTC
few	TRBV7-6	NA	TRBJ2-7	CASSGTAGQGRNEQYF	TGTGCCAGCAGCGGAACTGCGGGGCAGGGGCGGAACGAGCAGTACTTC
NA	TRBV11-3	NA	TRBJ2-3	CASSPTVLAGDTQYF	TGTGCCAGCAGTCCCACCGTGCTTGCTGGTGATACGCAGTATTTT
NA	TRBV18	TRBD2	TRBJ2-3	CASSPPSGRTDTQYF	TGTGCCAGCTCACCACCCAGCGGGAGGACAGATACGCAGTATTTT
few	TRBV4-1	NA	TRBJ2-1	CASSLRIWGTNEQFF	TGCGCCAGCAGCTTACGAATTTGGGGCACAAATGAGCAGTTCTTC
NA	TRBV2	NA	TRBJ2-7	CASSARGSGLLYF	TGTGCCAGCAGTGCCCGGGGTAGCGGACTACTGTACTTC
few	TRBV7-3	TRBD2	TRBJ2-3	CASKSRGGDTDTQYF	TGTGCCAGCAAGAGTCGGGGGGGGGACACAGATACGCAGTATTTT